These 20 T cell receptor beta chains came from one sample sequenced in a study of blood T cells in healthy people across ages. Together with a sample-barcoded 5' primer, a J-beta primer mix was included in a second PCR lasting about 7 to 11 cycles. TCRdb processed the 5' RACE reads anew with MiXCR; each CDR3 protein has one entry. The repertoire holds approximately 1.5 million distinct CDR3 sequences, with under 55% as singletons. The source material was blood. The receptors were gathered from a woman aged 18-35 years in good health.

DNA of the CDR3: TGCAGTGCTAGAGAGGCGGGAACCACCTATGGCTACACCTTC. Translating gives CSAREAGTTYGYTF. This rearrangement joins TRBV20-1 to TRBJ1-2; D is ambiguous. This CDR3 is 14 amino acids long. Germline CDR1 reads DFQATT; CDR2 reads SNEGSKA (reference sequence). V dropped 0 bases and J dropped 4 bases, with 12 bases sitting between them.

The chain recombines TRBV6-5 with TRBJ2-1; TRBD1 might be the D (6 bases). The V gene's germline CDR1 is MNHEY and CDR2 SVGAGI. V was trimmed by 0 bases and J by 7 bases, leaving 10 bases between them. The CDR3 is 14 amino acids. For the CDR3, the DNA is TGTGCCAGCAGTTACTCGCGGCAGGGGAATGAGCAGTTCTTC. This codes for CASSYSRQGNEQFF.

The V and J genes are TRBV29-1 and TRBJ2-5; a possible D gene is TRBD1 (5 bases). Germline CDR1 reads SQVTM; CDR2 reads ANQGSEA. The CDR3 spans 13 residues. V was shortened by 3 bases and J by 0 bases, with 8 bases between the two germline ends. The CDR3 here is CSVEPRDQETQYF. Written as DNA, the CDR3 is TGCAGCGTTGAGCCCAGGGACCAAGAGACCCAGTACTTC.

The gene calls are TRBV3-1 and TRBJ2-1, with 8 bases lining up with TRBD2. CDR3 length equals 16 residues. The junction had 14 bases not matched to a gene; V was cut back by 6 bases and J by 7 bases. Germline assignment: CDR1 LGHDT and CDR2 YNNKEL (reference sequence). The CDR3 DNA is TGTGCCAGCAGGAAGACTAGCGTGACTTCGTCGAATGAGCAGTTCTTC. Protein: CASRKTSVTSSNEQFF.

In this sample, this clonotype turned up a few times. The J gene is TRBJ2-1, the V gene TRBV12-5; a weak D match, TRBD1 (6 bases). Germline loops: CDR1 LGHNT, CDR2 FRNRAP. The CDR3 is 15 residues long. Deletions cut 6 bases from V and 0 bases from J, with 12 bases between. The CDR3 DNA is TGTGCTAGTGGAAACAGGGTGATCTCCTACAATGAGCAGTTCTTC. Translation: CASGNRVISYNEQFF.

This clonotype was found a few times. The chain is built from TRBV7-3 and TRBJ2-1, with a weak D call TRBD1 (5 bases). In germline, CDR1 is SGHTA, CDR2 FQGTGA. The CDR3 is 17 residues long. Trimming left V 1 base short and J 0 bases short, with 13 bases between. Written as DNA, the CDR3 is TGTGCCAGCAGCTTAAGACCGACAGCCTACTCCTACAATGAGCAGTTCTTC. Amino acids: CASSLRPTAYSYNEQFF. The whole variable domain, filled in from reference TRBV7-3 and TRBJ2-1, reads GAGVSQTPSNKVTEKGKYVELRCDPISGHTALYWYRQSLGQGPEFLIYFQGTGAADDSGLPNDRFFAVRPEGSVSTLKIQRTERGDSAVYLCASSLRPTAYSYNEQFFGPGTRLTVL.

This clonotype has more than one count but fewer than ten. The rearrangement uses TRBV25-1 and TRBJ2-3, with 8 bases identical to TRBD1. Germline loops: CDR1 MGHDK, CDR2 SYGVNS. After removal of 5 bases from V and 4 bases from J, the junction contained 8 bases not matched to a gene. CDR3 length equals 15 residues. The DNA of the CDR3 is TGTGCCAGCAGTTCAGGGGGCGAGGGGGCAGATACGCAGTATTTT. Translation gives CASSSGGEGADTQYF.

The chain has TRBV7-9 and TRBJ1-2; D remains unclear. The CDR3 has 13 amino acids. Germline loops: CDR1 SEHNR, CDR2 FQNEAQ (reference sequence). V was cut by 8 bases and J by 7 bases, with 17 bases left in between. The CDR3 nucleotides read TGTGCCAGCTACCCGACCGCGGGATCTGGCTACACCTTC. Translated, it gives CASYPTAGSGYTF. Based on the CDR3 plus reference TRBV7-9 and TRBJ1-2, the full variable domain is DTGVSQNPRHKITKRGQNVTFRCDPISEHNRLYWYRQTLGQGPEFLTYFQNEAQLEKSRLLSDRFSAERPKGSFSTLEIQRTEQGDSAMYLCASYPTAGSGYTFGSGTRLTVV.

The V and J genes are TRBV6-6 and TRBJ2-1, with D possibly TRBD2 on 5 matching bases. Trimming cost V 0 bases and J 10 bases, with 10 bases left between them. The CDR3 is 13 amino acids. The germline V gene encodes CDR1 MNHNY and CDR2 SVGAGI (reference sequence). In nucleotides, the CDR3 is TGTGCCAGCAGTTACTCAGGAGGCTACGAGCAGTTCTTC. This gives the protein CASSYSGGYEQFF.

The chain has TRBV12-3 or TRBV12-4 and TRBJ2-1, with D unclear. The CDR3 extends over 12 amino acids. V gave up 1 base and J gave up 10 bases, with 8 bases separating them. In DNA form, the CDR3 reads TGTGCCAGCAGTTTAGGGCACAGCGAGCAGTTCTTC. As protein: CASSLGHSEQFF.

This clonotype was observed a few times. CDR3 sequence (DNA): TGTGCCAGCCGGGGGGAGAGATCTAACTATGGCTACACCTTC. Protein sequence: CASRGERSNYGYTF. This chain connects TRBV6-5 to TRBJ1-2, with D possibly being TRBD1 (5 bases). Looked up from germline, CDR1 is MNHEY and CDR2 is SVGAGI. This CDR3 is 14 amino acids long. Deletions cut 8 bases from V and 0 bases from J, with 13 bases between.

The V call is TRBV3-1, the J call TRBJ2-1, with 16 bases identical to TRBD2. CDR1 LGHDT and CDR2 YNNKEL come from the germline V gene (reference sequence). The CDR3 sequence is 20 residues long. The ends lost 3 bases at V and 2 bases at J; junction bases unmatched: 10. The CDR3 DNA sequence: TGTGCCAGCAGCCATACGCATGGGACTAGCGGGAGGGTCGCCTACAATGAGCAGTTCTTC. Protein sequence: CASSHTHGTSGRVAYNEQFF.

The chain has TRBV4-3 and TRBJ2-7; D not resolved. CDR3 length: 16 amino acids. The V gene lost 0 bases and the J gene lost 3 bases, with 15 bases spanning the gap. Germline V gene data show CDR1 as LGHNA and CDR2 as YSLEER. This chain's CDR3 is CASSQDAIRENYEQYF. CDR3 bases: TGCGCCAGCAGCCAAGACGCGATCAGAGAGAACTACGAGCAGTACTTC.

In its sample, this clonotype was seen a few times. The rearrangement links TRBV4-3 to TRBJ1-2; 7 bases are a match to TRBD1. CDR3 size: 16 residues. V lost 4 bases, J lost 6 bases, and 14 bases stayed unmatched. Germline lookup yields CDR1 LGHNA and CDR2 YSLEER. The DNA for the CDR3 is TGCGCCAGCAGCCTTCCTGGCGCAGGGGGTGTGGATGGCTACACCTTC. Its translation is CASSLPGAGGVDGYTF.

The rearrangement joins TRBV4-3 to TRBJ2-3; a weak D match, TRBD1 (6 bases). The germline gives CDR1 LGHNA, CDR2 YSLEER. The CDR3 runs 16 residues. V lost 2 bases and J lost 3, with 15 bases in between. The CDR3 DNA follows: TGCGCCAGCAGCCAATTCCACAGGGATTCGACAGATACGCAGTATTTT. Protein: CASSQFHRDSTDTQYF.

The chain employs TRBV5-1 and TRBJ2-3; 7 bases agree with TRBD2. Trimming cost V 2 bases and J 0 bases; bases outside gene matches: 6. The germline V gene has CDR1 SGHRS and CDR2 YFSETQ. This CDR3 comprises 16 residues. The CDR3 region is CASSFGGSHSTDTQYF. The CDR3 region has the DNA TGCGCCAGCAGCTTCGGCGGGAGCCATAGCACAGATACGCAGTATTTT.

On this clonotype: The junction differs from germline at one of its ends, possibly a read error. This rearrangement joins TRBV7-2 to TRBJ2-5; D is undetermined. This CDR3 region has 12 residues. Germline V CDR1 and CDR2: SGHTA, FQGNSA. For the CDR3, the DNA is TGTGCCAACAGCTCTTCCGGGGAGACCCAGTACTTC. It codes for CANSSSGETQYF. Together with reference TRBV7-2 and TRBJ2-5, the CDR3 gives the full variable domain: GAGVSQSPSNKVTEKGKDVELRCDPISGHTALYWYRQSLGQGLEFLIYFQGNSAPDKSGLPSDRFSAERTGGSVSTLTIQRTQQEDSAVYLCANSSSGETQYFGPGTRLLVL.

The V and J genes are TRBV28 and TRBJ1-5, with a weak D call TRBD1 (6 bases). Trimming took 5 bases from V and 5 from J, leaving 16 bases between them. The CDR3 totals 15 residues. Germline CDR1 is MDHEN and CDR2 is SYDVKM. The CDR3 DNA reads TGTGCCAGCAGTCGGTTGGGGGCTAGAGATCAGCCCCAGCATTTT. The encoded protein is CASSRLGARDQPQHF.

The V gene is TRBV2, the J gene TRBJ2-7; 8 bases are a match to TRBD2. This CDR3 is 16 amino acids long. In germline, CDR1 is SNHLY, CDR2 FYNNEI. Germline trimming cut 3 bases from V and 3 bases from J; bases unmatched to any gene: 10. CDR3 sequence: CASSEAQRGTGYEQYF. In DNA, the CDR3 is TGTGCCAGCAGTGAGGCCCAGCGGGGGACCGGCTACGAGCAGTACTTC.

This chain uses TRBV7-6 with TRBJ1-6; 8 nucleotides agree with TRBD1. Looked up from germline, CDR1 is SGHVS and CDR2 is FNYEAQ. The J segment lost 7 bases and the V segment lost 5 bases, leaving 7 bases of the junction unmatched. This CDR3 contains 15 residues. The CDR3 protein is CASSPLQGANSPLHF. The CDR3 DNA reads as TGTGCCAGCAGCCCCCTCCAGGGGGCAAATTCACCCCTCCACTTT. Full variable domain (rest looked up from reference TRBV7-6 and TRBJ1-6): GAGVSQSPRYKVTKRGQDVALRCDPISGHVSLYWYRQALGQGPEFLTYFNYEAQQDKSGLPNDRFSAERPEGSISTLTIQRTEQRDSAMYRCASSPLQGANSPLHFGNGTRLTVT.